What follows are 14 T cell receptor beta chains derived from one specimen sequenced in a study of Graves' ophthalmopathy and Graves' hyperthyroidism. Amplified TCR beta CDR3 regions were obtained using RNA transcripts as template. A first-round RT-PCR used HTBI primers, followed by a second-round multiplex PCR. TCRdb ran MiXCR on the multiplex PCR reads and lists one entry per CDR3 protein. The sample holds about 700,000 distinct CDR3 sequences; roughly 40% are singletons and the top ten take approximately 43%. Sequencing was done on a sample of peripheral blood. The receptor set was obtained from an adult man with Graves' ophthalmopathy.

This clonotype was recorded once. V gene TRBV24-1 combines with J gene TRBJ1-5; TRBD1 matches 7 bases. With 11 bases clipped from V and 5 bases from J, the junction kept 14 bases outside the gene matches. The CDR3 consists of 15 residues. Germline V gene sequence: CDR1 KGHDR, CDR2 SFDVKD. This CDR3 is CASSPWTGRDQPQHF. DNA for the CDR3: TGTGCCAGCTCACCATGGACAGGACGGGATCAGCCCCAGCATTTT.

In this sample, this clonotype turned up a few times. The chain links TRBV7-9 to TRBJ1-1; possibly TRBD1 for D (6 bases). V was trimmed by 5 bases and J by 6 bases, leaving 10 bases between them. There are 12 residues in the CDR3. Germline assignment: CDR1 SEHNR and CDR2 FQNEAQ (reference sequence). CDR3 DNA sequence: TGTGCCAGCAGCCCACAGGGCGCTGAAGCTTTCTTT. Its translation: CASSPQGAEAFF. The complete variable domain, with remaining parts taken from reference TRBV7-9 and TRBJ1-1, reads DTGVSQNPRHKITKRGQNVTFRCDPISEHNRLYWYRQTLGQGPEFLTYFQNEAQLEKSRLLSDRFSAERPKGSFSTLEIQRTEQGDSAMYLCASSPQGAEAFFGQGTRLTVV.

CDR3 in amino acids: CASSLPDPGGTGGETQYF. The CDR3 bases are TGTGCCAGCAGCCTACCTGATCCGGGTGGGACAGGTGGAGAGACCCAGTACTTC. J is TRBJ2-5 and V is TRBV7-3, with TRBD1 identical over 8 bases. The CDR3 runs 18 residues. Trimming took 5 bases from V and 4 from J; bases not matched to a gene: 18. Germline V gene data show CDR1 as SGHTA and CDR2 as FQGTGA.

This clonotype was detected once. The chain carries TRBV6-2 or TRBV6-3 and TRBJ2-5; D gene ambiguous. Germline values: CDR1 MNHEY, CDR2 SVGEGT. Trimming shortened V by 6 bases and J by 4 bases, and 15 bases separated the two germline ends. CDR3 length equals 14 residues. CDR3 in amino acids: CASRTYSVAETQYF. The CDR3 DNA reads TGTGCCAGCAGAACTTACAGTGTCGCAGAGACCCAGTACTTC.

Turning to this clonotype: A much larger clone lies one base from this, so it may be a read error. The chain uses TRBV19 and TRBJ1-5; no firm D call. The CDR3 has 15 amino acids. CDR1 and CDR2 (germline): LNHDA, SQIVND (reference sequence). CDR3 residues: CASSIAALANQPQRF. Written as DNA, the CDR3 is TGTGCCAGTAGTATAGCGGCACTGGCGAATCAGCCCCAGCGTTTT.

This clonotype was seen only a few times. This sequence joins TRBV20-1 and TRBJ1-5, with TRBD1 matching over 12 bases. CDR3 size: 14 residues. Germline V lookup: CDR1 DFQATT, CDR2 SNEGSKA (reference sequence). After removal of 8 bases from V and 6 bases from J, the junction contained 8 bases not matched to a gene. This chain's CDR3 is CSFSGTGGVQPQHF. The CDR3 nucleotides are TGCAGTTTCTCCGGGACAGGGGGCGTTCAGCCCCAGCATTTT.

The chain joins TRBV7-3 to TRBJ2-3; maybe TRBD2 (7 bases). The germline CDR1 and CDR2 sequences are SGHTA and FQGTGA. Between the trimmed V and J ends, which lost 6 bases and 0 bases, there was a span of 19 bases. The CDR3 is made up of 17 amino acids. CDR3 loop: CASSKAGRGLSTDTQYF. For the CDR3, the DNA is TGTGCCAGCAGTAAAGCGGGGCGGGGGCTAAGCACAGATACGCAGTATTTT.

The chain combines TRBV5-6 with TRBJ1-2; 7 nucleotides agree with TRBD1. Unmatched junction bases numbered 4, after V lost 0 bases and J lost 8 bases. The V gene's germline CDR1 is SGHDT and CDR2 YYEEEE. This CDR3 spans 13 amino acids. The CDR3: CASSLVQGVGYTF. The CDR3 region has the DNA TGTGCCAGCAGCTTGGTGCAGGGGGTAGGCTACACCTTC.

This clonotype was counted only a few times. The V call is TRBV9, the J call TRBJ1-4; 9 bases line up with TRBD1. Germline V gene data show CDR1 as SGDLS and CDR2 as YYNGEE. J lost 7 bases, V lost 3 bases, and 7 bases had no gene match. The CDR3 extends over 15 amino acids. The CDR3 loop is CASSAADRGGEKLFF. The CDR3 DNA reads as TGTGCCAGCAGCGCCGCGGACAGGGGAGGTGAAAAACTGTTTTTT.

The chain uses TRBV10-3 and TRBJ2-7; D not certain. The V gene's germline CDR1 is ENHRY and CDR2 SYGVKD. Trimming shortened V by 5 bases and J by 6 bases, and 11 bases separated the two germline ends. This CDR3 comprises 12 residues. CDR3 DNA sequence: TGTGCCATCAGTTACTCGGGCTTCGAGCAGTACTTC. This encodes CAISYSGFEQYF.

This clonotype turned up a few times. The gene calls are TRBV7-9 and TRBJ2-7, with D unresolved. In germline, CDR1 is SEHNR, CDR2 FQNEAQ (reference sequence). The CDR3 loop spans 13 amino acids. Trimming removed 5 bases from V and 2 bases from J, with 10 bases in between. CDR3 nucleotides: TGTGCCAGCAGCCCTCCCCAGACCTACGAGCAGTACTTC. This sequence encodes CASSPPQTYEQYF.

Note on this clonotype: Its ends do not fully match the called genes, so a read error is possible. This sequence joins TRBV10-3 and TRBJ2-6; 8 positions match TRBD1. This CDR3 is built from 19 residues. Germline V gene data show CDR1 as ENHRY and CDR2 as SYGVKD. In DNA, the CDR3 is TGTGCCAGCAGTTACTCGGGGCAGGGGGCGTCACCTGGGGCCAACGTCCTGACTTTC. This translates into CASSYSGQGASPGANVLTF.

In this sample, this clonotype turned up once. The chain recombines TRBV10-3 with TRBJ2-5, with 10 bases that match TRBD1. CDR3 size: 13 residues. CDR1 ENHRY and CDR2 SYGVKD come from the germline V gene. V lost 11 bases, J lost 9 bases, and 12 bases stayed unmatched. CDR3 residues: CASGTGEDQPQYF. The CDR3 nucleotides read TGTGCCTCCGGGACAGGGGAAGATCAGCCCCAGTACTTC.

This clonotype was observed many times. This chain connects TRBV7-9 to TRBJ2-7; TRBD2 matches at 9 bases. Germline loops: CDR1 SEHNR, CDR2 FQNEAQ (reference sequence). With V trimmed by 5 bases and J by 5 bases, 1 base remained unmatched. The CDR3 contains 12 residues. CDR3 sequence reads: CASSPSGNEQYF. The CDR3, as DNA: TGTGCCAGCAGCCCTAGCGGGAACGAGCAGTACTTC.